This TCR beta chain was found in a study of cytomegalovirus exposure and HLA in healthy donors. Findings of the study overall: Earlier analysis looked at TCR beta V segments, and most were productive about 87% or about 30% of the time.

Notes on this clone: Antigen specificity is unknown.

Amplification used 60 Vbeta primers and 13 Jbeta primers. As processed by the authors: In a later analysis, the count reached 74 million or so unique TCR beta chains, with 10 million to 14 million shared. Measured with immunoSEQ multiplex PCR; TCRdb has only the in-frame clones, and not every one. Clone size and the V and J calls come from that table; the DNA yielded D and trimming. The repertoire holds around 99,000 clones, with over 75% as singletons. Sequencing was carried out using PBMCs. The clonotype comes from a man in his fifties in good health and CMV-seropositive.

The CDR3 sequence: CASSVGAVYNEQFF. The CDR3 DNA reads as TGTGCCAGTAGTGTGGGGGCAGTCTACAATGAGCAGTTCTTC. The chain links TRBV19 to TRBJ2-1, with D maybe TRBD1 (6 bases). Germline V gives CDR1 LNHDA, CDR2 SQIVND (reference sequence). The CDR3 sequence is 14 residues long. With 5 bases removed from V and 3 bases from J, the gap between germline ends came to 11 bases.